Included here is one T cell receptor (beta chain) sequence, with context. Its antigen is currently unknown. Per the germline V gene, CDR1 is WSHSY and CDR2 is SAAADI. With V trimmed by 8 bases and J by 4 bases, 6 bases remained unmatched. This CDR3 has 14 amino acids. The record originates from a study of OX40 agonist ivuxolimab in advanced cancers. Study overall: The dose-escalation cohort was about 83% male, with a mean age of around 60 years, ranging roughly 20 to 90.

Study results and caveats: Researchers report that CD8+ T cells had, on average, more expanded clones than CD4+. Some of the lowest clonal expansion was seen in partial responders at 0.1-3.0 mg/kg.

Only in-frame clones appear in the TCRdb table, and some are missing; sequencing was by immunoSEQ multiplex PCR. The top ten hold around 0.71% of the sample, which has approximately 59,000 clones, approximately 75% seen once. The source of this sequence is an adult with an advanced solid tumor such as melanoma, head and neck, liver or kidney cancer. The source material was CD4+ or CD8+ T cells sorted from blood, sampled in a trial of the OX40 agonist ivuxolimab. V usage is TRBV10-2 and J usage is TRBJ2-1; 9 bases are a match to TRBD2. In nucleotides, the CDR3 is TGCGCCAGCCAGCCTAGCGGGGCTTACAATGAGCAGTTCTTC. Its translation: CASQPSGAYNEQFF.